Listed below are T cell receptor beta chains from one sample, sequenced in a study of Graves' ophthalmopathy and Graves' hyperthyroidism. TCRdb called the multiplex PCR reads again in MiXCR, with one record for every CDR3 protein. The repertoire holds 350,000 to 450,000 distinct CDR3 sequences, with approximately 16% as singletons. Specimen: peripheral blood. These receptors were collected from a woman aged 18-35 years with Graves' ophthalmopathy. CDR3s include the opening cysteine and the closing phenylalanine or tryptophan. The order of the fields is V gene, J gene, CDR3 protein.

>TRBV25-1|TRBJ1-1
CASSGSGQVREAFF
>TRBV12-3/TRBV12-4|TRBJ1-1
CASSVRRGSTEAFF
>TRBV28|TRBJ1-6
CASRPQGIYNSPLHF
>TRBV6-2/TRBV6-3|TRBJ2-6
CASSYGALGANVLTF
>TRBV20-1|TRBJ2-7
CSAPVLGGTYEQYF
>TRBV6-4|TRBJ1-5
CASSDYRGRGHQPQHF
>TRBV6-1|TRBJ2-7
CASRTPSGGHYEQYF
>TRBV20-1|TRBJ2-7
CSVRAGGYEQYF
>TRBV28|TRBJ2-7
CASSKKSYEQYF
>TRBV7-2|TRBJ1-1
CASSPGTGRTTEAFF
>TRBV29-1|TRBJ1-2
CSAERAGANTF
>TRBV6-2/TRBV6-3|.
CASCDEVEQYF
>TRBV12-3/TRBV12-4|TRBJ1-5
CASSPFGRDRQPQHF
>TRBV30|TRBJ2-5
CAWRGRDPVETQYF
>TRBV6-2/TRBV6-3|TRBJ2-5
CASSYGVRQETQYF
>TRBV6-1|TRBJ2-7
CASSEYQGGEQYF
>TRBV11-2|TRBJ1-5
CASSSDRGGDQPQHF
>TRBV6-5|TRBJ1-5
CATPKTRASDQPQHF
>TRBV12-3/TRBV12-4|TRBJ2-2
CASSSLRDLYLTELFF
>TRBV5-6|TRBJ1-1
CASSLTGRAEAFF
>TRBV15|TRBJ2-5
CATSRDTGLAGEETQYF
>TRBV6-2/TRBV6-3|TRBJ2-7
CASSQRGYEQYF
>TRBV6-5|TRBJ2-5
CASSLMVAGAKETQYF
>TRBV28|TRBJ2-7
CASSSLAGEPPTYEQYF
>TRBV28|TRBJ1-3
CASGDGVGGNTIYF
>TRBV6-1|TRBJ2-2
CASNEDGIFGELFF
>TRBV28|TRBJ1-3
CASRWGTALSGNTIYF
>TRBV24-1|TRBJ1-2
CATSGFSGTGSYGYTF
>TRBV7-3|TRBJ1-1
CASSLGLHARAFF